The clone carrying this T cell receptor (beta chain) was observed a few times. Two oligonucleotides, mixed equimolar, formed the beta constant-region primer covering TRBC1 and TRBC2. The ligated cDNA underwent four PCR rounds using SP2 and nested alpha and beta constant-region primers. One entry per CDR3 protein results from TCRdb running MiXCR on the UMI-ligation and nested PCR reads. Of approximately 31,000 distinct CDR3 sequences listed, roughly 18% are singletons. The entry originates in a study of naive and memory T cell subsets. This CDR3 is 13 amino acids long. Germline CDR1 SGHRS, CDR2 YFSETQ. Unmatched junction bases numbered 2, after V lost 2 bases and J lost 8 bases.

The sample comprised effector memory CD4+ T cells from blood. Regarding subset: effector memory, CD45RA- CD27-. The receptor was derived from a human donor in good health. The V and J genes are TRBV5-1 and TRBJ1-4; 8 nucleotides agree with TRBD1. The CDR3 loop reads CASSFDRGEKLFF. CDR3 sequence (DNA): TGCGCCAGCAGCTTCGACAGGGGAGAAAAACTGTTTTTT.